These T cell receptor beta chains were read from a single sample in a study of shared clonotypes between healthy human individuals. Sequencing used immunoSEQ multiplex PCR; TCRdb keeps in-frame clones, though not all of them. The table records 1.6 million or so clones, over 95% of them present only once. The specimen was naive CD4+ T cells sorted from blood. These receptors all stem from a man younger than 40 in good health. The CDR3 runs from the conserved cysteine through the conserved F or W. The D gene is left open where the match is weak. Not every row has a clone size; where given, it reads once, few, many or a size class.

D gene	clone size	J gene	V gene	CDR3 protein	CDR3 DNA
TRBD2	NA	TRBJ2-7	TRBV7-9	CASSLGGLAGLLYEQYF	TGTGCCAGCAGCTTAGGTGGACTAGCGGGACTACTCTACGAGCAGTACTTC
NA	once	TRBJ2-1	TRBV27	CASSFWGSGAYNEQFF	TGTGCCAGCAGTTTTTGGGGGAGTGGAGCCTACAATGAGCAGTTCTTC
NA	once	TRBJ1-1	TRBV10-3	CAISAGTEAFF	TGTGCCATCAGTGCCGGCACTGAAGCTTTCTTT
TRBD1	NA	TRBJ1-2	TRBV19	CASSFSGGGYTF	TGTGCCAGTAGTTTCTCAGGGGGAGGCTACACCTTC
TRBD1	NA	TRBJ2-7	TRBV19	CASQNWGQGSTEQYF	TGTGCCAGCCAAAATTGGGGACAGGGATCTACCGAGCAGTACTTC
NA	once	TRBJ2-2	TRBV5-1	CASSRGGGGTRGTGELFF	TGCGCCAGCAGCCGCGGGGGCGGCGGGACGAGGGGCACCGGGGAGCTGTTTTTT
NA	NA	TRBJ2-7	TRBV19	CASSTRLVEEQYF	TGTGCCAGTAGTACCCGACTAGTAGAGGAGCAGTACTTC
TRBD1	NA	TRBJ1-3	TRBV7-9	CASSTAGTGSYHAGNTIYF	TGTGCCAGCAGCACAGCCGGGACAGGTTCCTACCACGCTGGAAACACCATATATTTT
TRBD2	NA	TRBJ2-1	TRBV9	CASTRTSGYNEQFF	TGTGCCAGCACAAGGACTAGCGGCTACAATGAGCAGTTCTTC
NA	NA	TRBJ2-3	TRBV20-1	CSAGAGDTQYF	TGCAGTGCTGGGGCGGGAGATACGCAGTATTTT
NA	NA	TRBJ2-3	TRBV6-1	CASSELFSRGTDTQYF	TGTGCCAGCAGTGAACTTTTTTCTAGGGGCACAGATACGCAGTATTTT
NA	NA	TRBJ1-5	TRBV28	CASSPRDGYQPQHF	TGTGCCAGCAGTCCACGGGACGGTTATCAGCCCCAGCATTTT
NA	NA	TRBJ1-5	TRBV2	CASSEARTDNQPQHF	TGTGCCAGCAGTGAAGCGAGAACAGATAATCAGCCCCAGCATTTT
TRBD2	NA	TRBJ2-1	TRBV5-1	CASSSAGGTYNEQFF	TGCGCCAGCAGCTCGGCGGGAGGAACCTACAATGAGCAGTTCTTC
NA	NA	TRBJ2-2	TRBV7-9	CASSYWGQANTGELFF	TGTGCCAGCAGCTATTGGGGACAAGCGAACACCGGGGAGCTGTTTTTT
NA	NA	TRBJ2-2	TRBV9	CASSVVGRQTGELFF	TGTGCCAGCAGCGTAGTCGGGAGACAAACCGGGGAGCTGTTTTTT
NA	NA	TRBJ2-7	TRBV5-4	CASSLANFPWAYEQYF	TGTGCCAGCAGCTTGGCCAACTTCCCTTGGGCCTACGAGCAGTACTTC
TRBD2	NA	TRBJ2-1	TRBV2	CASRAGTSGMGEQFF	TGTGCCAGCAGAGCTGGGACTAGCGGGATGGGTGAGCAGTTCTTC
NA	NA	TRBJ1-1	TRBV7-9	CASSRAGTEAFF	TGTGCCAGCAGCCGAGCCGGCACTGAAGCTTTCTTT
NA	NA	TRBJ2-1	TRBV29-1	CSVAGVVYNEQFF	TGCAGCGTTGCGGGAGTAGTATACAATGAGCAGTTCTTC